The clone carrying this TCR beta chain has just a few counts. Its target is not known. The sample originates from a study of immune evolution from preneoplasia to lung adenocarcinoma. Study conclusions and caveats: Normal lung had the highest top T cell clone frequencies. Later-stage lesions seemingly showed higher T cell density and diversity than normal lung.

The protocol was immunoSEQ multiplex PCR, while the TCRdb copy is restricted to in-frame clones and leaves out a portion. The profile shows under 10,000 clones, about four fifths of them singletons. Between the mid-2010s and the late 2010s, patients underwent resection in Japan or China. H&E slides confirmed each diagnosis, reviewed by two pathologists independently. The CDR3 contains 15 residues. The junction had 13 bases not matched to a gene; V was cut back by 3 bases and J by 9 bases. Germline CDR1 and CDR2: MDHEN and SYDVKM. J is TRBJ2-7 and V is TRBV28, with TRBD2 identical over 8 bases. The clonotype comes from a person aged 55-80 years with lung adenocarcinoma. The sample taken for sequencing was FFPE adjacent normal lung tissue. The DNA for the CDR3 is TGTGCCAGCAGTTTCGTAGATATAAGCGGGAGTATGCAGTACTTC. Translating it yields CASSFVDISGSMQYF.